This T cell receptor (beta chain) appears in the sequencing data of a study of cytomegalovirus exposure and HLA in healthy donors. To note about this clone: As yet, its antigen is unknown.

Both 60 Vbeta primers and 13 Jbeta primers went into the PCR. TCRdb keeps only in-frame clones here, not all; method: immunoSEQ multiplex PCR. Of about 67,000 clones in the sample, 55% to 80% were seen once. Study-level findings and limits: No immune exposure information besides CMV serostatus was available. Per a later analysis, 15,000 to 20,000 TCR beta sequences showed association with HLA alleles at 0.05 false discovery rate.

The CDR3 is 16 residues long. Germline V CDR1 and CDR2: MNHEY, SMNVEV (reference sequence). J lost 2 bases, V lost 5 bases, and 6 bases had no gene match. This TCR came from a woman aged 25-40 years in good health and CMV-seronegative. The material sequenced was PBMCs. The chain has TRBV27 and TRBJ2-1; TRBD2 agrees at 10 bases. DNA of the CDR3: TGTGCCAGCAGTCCGCTAGCGGGGGTAGCCTACAATGAGCAGTTCTTC. Translation: CASSPLAGVAYNEQFF.